The entry below describes one T cell receptor beta chain. It was during active infection that Seattle patients were enrolled and then longitudinally followed. This sample stems from a study of blood T cell repertoires in COVID-19. The wider study: Specimens from acute and convalescent COVID-19 originated in the United States, Italy and Spain. Sources were T cells, B-cell-depleted T cells, or PBMCs; the material itself was cDNA or gDNA.

In the original workflow: Cell counts per sample came from amplifying reference gene primers. The method was immunoSEQ multiplex PCR; TCRdb's version includes in-frame clones alone and lacks a portion of them. V and J calls and clone size are given by that table; D and trimming were obtained from the DNA. The sample lists almost 400,000 clones, about 90% seen once, with 2.3% in the top ten. This CDR3 has 16 amino acids. The germline CDR1 and CDR2 sequences are LGHNA and YNFKEQ. J was trimmed by 1 base and V by 2 bases; bases with no gene match: 7. The specimen sequenced was peripheral blood. The J gene is TRBJ2-7, the V gene TRBV4-2, with TRBD2 identical over 8 bases. The TCR comes from a woman aged 60 to 75 with COVID-19, enrolled during active disease. The CDR3 reads CASSQSTAGGSYEQYF. The DNA for the CDR3 is TGTGCCAGCAGCCAAAGTACGGCGGGGGGATCCTACGAGCAGTACTTC.